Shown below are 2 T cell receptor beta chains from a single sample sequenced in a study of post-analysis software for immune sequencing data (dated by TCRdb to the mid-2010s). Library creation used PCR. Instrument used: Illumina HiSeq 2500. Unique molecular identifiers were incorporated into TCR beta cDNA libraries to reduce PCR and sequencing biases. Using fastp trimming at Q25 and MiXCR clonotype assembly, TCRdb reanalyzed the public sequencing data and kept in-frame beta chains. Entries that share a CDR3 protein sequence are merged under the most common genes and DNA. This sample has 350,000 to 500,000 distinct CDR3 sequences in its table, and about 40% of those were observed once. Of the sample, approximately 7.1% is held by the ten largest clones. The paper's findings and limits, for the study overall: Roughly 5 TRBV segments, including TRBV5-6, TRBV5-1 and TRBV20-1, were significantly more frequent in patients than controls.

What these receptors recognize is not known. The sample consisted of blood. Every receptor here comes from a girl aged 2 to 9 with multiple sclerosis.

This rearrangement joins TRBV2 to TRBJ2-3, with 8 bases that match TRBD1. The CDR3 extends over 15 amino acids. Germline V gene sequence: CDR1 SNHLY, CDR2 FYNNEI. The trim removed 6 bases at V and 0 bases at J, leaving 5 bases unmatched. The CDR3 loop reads CASSPTGVSTDTQYF. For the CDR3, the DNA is TGTGCCAGCAGCCCGACAGGGGTGAGCACAGATACGCAGTATTTT.

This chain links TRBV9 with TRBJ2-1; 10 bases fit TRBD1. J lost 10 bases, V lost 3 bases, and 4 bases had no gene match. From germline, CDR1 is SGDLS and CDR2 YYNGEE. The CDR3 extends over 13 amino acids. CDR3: CASSGQGAREQFF. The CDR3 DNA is TGTGCCAGCAGCGGACAGGGGGCTCGGGAGCAGTTCTTC. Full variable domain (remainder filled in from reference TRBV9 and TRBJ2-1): DSGVTQTPKHLITATGQRVTLRCSPRSGDLSVYWYQQSLDQGLQFLIQYYNGEERAKGNILERFSAQQFPDLHSELNLSSLELGDSALYFCASSGQGAREQFFGPGTRLTVL.